A selection of T cell receptor beta chains follows, all from one sample in a study of T cell responses to AZD1222 COVID-19 vaccine. Profiled with immunoSEQ multiplex PCR; TCRdb holds only in-frame clones, not every one. The table lists around 88,000 clones, roughly nine tenths of them singletons. The sequencing here drew on peripheral blood, taken on day 0 of MenACWY control vaccination. Receptors originate from an adult in good health. Both conserved end residues are part of each CDR3. A D gene is named only where the DNA matches it firmly. Not all rows give a size; the values are once, few, many and, for expanded clones, a class.

v_gene: TRBV2; len: 14; abundance: -; j_gene: TRBJ2-3; d_gene: -; CDR3nt: TGTGCCAGCAACAGGGTGACCACCACAGATACGCAGTATTTT; CDR3aa: CASNRVTTTDTQYF
v_gene: TRBV9; len: 18; abundance: -; j_gene: TRBJ2-3; d_gene: TRBD2; CDR3nt: TGTGCCAGCAGCGTAGAGTCTAGCGGGGGGGTGAGCACAGATACGCAGTATTTT; CDR3aa: CASSVESSGGVSTDTQYF
v_gene: TRBV11-1; len: 14; abundance: -; j_gene: TRBJ1-2; d_gene: TRBD1; CDR3nt: TGTGCCAGCAGCGTCGGACAGGGAAACTATGGCTACACCTTC; CDR3aa: CASSVGQGNYGYTF
v_gene: TRBV9; len: 18; abundance: -; j_gene: TRBJ2-5; d_gene: TRBD1; CDR3nt: TGTGCCAGCAGCGAGGGAGTAAGACAGGGACCCTCTGGAGAGACCCAGTACTTC; CDR3aa: CASSEGVRQGPSGETQYF
v_gene: TRBV7-2; len: 14; abundance: -; j_gene: TRBJ2-3; d_gene: -; CDR3nt: TGTGCCAGCAGCTTTAATCGGGGTACAGATACGCAGTATTTT; CDR3aa: CASSFNRGTDTQYF
v_gene: TRBV7-9; len: 15; abundance: -; j_gene: TRBJ2-1; d_gene: TRBD1; CDR3nt: TGTGCCAGTGACCACCGGGACAGTACGTACAATGAGCAGTTCTTC; CDR3aa: CASDHRDSTYNEQFF
v_gene: TRBV6-2/TRBV6-3; len: 17; abundance: -; j_gene: TRBJ2-1; d_gene: TRBD2; CDR3nt: TGTGCCAGCAGTTACGAGAGCGGGGGGGCCACGGACAATGAGCAGTTCTTC; CDR3aa: CASSYESGGATDNEQFF
v_gene: TRBV7-9; len: 13; abundance: once; j_gene: TRBJ1-1; d_gene: -; CDR3nt: TGTGCCAGCAGCTTAAATTTGATCGCTGAAGCTTTCTTT; CDR3aa: CASSLNLIAEAFF
v_gene: TRBV2; len: 16; abundance: -; j_gene: TRBJ2-2; d_gene: -; CDR3nt: TGTGCCAGTAATAGAGACACAGGCACGAACACCGGGGAGCTGTTTTTT; CDR3aa: CASNRDTGTNTGELFF
v_gene: TRBV5-4; len: 14; abundance: -; j_gene: TRBJ2-1; d_gene: -; CDR3nt: TGTGCCAGCAGCATCAATACGGACTACAATGAGCAGTTCTTC; CDR3aa: CASSINTDYNEQFF
v_gene: TRBV5-6; len: 15; abundance: -; j_gene: TRBJ2-1; d_gene: -; CDR3nt: TGTGCCAGCAGCTTGGTAGGGACGGAATACAATGAGCAGTTCTTC; CDR3aa: CASSLVGTEYNEQFF
v_gene: TRBV19; len: 17; abundance: once; j_gene: TRBJ1-6; d_gene: -; CDR3nt: TGTGCCAGTAGCATTTGGACGGCCAGCTCCTATAATTCACCCCTCCACTTT; CDR3aa: CASSIWTASSYNSPLHF
v_gene: TRBV5-1; len: 15; abundance: -; j_gene: TRBJ1-2; d_gene: -; CDR3nt: TGCGCCAGCAGCTTGGTGGGGGTGTCCAACTATGGCTACACCTTC; CDR3aa: CASSLVGVSNYGYTF
v_gene: TRBV25-1; len: 13; abundance: -; j_gene: TRBJ2-7; d_gene: TRBD1; CDR3nt: TGTGCCAGCAGCGAACGCGCAGGGGGCGAGCAGTACTTC; CDR3aa: CASSERAGGEQYF
v_gene: TRBV6-5; len: 15; abundance: -; j_gene: TRBJ1-6; d_gene: -; CDR3nt: TGTGCCAGCAGCCTATCCGGGAGACTCAATTCACCCCTCCACTTT; CDR3aa: CASSLSGRLNSPLHF
v_gene: TRBV11-2; len: 13; abundance: -; j_gene: TRBJ2-5; d_gene: TRBD2; CDR3nt: TGTGCCAGCACTTCGTGGGAGGGAGAGACCCAGTACTTC; CDR3aa: CASTSWEGETQYF
v_gene: TRBV7-2; len: 13; abundance: -; j_gene: TRBJ2-5; d_gene: -; CDR3nt: TGTGCCAGCAGCTTACCCCCCCAAGAGACCCAGTACTTC; CDR3aa: CASSLPPQETQYF
v_gene: TRBV28; len: 15; abundance: -; j_gene: TRBJ2-5; d_gene: TRBD2; CDR3nt: TGTGCCAGCAAGGGCGGGGGGCCGGACCAAGAGACCCAGTACTTC; CDR3aa: CASKGGGPDQETQYF
v_gene: TRBV29-1; len: 17; abundance: -; j_gene: TRBJ1-3; d_gene: -; CDR3nt: TGCAGCGTTGTGGGCCTACAGCATCCCATCTCTGGAAACACCATATATTTT; CDR3aa: CSVVGLQHPISGNTIYF
v_gene: TRBV30; len: 15; abundance: -; j_gene: TRBJ2-7; d_gene: -; CDR3nt: TGTGCCTGGAGCATCGCCGCTGGGGTAACCTACGAGCAGTACTTC; CDR3aa: CAWSIAAGVTYEQYF
v_gene: TRBV7-8; len: 15; abundance: -; j_gene: TRBJ1-5; d_gene: -; CDR3nt: TGTGCCAGCAGCCCCCCAAACAGCTTCAATCAGCCCCAGCATTTT; CDR3aa: CASSPPNSFNQPQHF
v_gene: TRBV7-2; len: 15; abundance: -; j_gene: TRBJ2-1; d_gene: -; CDR3nt: TGTGCCAGCAGCTTAGTGACAGTTTCTGGGAATGAGCAGTTCTTC; CDR3aa: CASSLVTVSGNEQFF
v_gene: TRBV7-3; len: 15; abundance: -; j_gene: TRBJ2-3; d_gene: -; CDR3nt: TGTGCCAGCAGCGCCCTGGAGGGGTCCACAGATACGCAGTATTTT; CDR3aa: CASSALEGSTDTQYF
v_gene: TRBV3-1/TRBV3-2; len: 16; abundance: -; j_gene: TRBJ2-7; d_gene: TRBD2; CDR3nt: TGTGCCAGCAGCCAGTCACTAGCGGCCGCCTACTACGAGCAGTACTTC; CDR3aa: CASSQSLAAAYYEQYF
v_gene: TRBV5-4; len: 14; abundance: -; j_gene: TRBJ1-3; d_gene: -; CDR3nt: TGTGCCAGCAGCTCGGGCAGCTCTGGAAACACCATATATTTT; CDR3aa: CASSSGSSGNTIYF
v_gene: TRBV12-3/TRBV12-4; len: 13; abundance: -; j_gene: TRBJ1-1; d_gene: -; CDR3nt: TGTGCCAGCAGCACGTCTGGGGCCTATGAAGCTTTCTTT; CDR3aa: CASSTSGAYEAFF
v_gene: TRBV6-2/TRBV6-3; len: 14; abundance: -; j_gene: TRBJ1-1; d_gene: -; CDR3nt: TGTGCCAGCAGTTACTCTCTCGGGAACACTGAAGCTTTCTTT; CDR3aa: CASSYSLGNTEAFF
v_gene: TRBV4-1; len: 15; abundance: -; j_gene: TRBJ1-2; d_gene: TRBD1; CDR3nt: TGCGCCAGCAGCCAAGAGACAGGGGCGAATTATGGCTACACCTTC; CDR3aa: CASSQETGANYGYTF
v_gene: TRBV6-1; len: 18; abundance: -; j_gene: TRBJ2-3; d_gene: -; CDR3nt: TGTGCCAGCAGTGATTTATTTTCGGGGGTCCCAAACACAGATACGCAGTATTTT; CDR3aa: CASSDLFSGVPNTDTQYF